This TCR beta chain is drawn from a study of blood T cell repertoires in COVID-19. Sequencing was performed with immunoSEQ multiplex PCR; in TCRdb, only in-frame clones are kept and a portion is missing. The sample lists over 120,000 clones; around four fifths were seen once. CDR3 length: 15 amino acids. V dropped 1 base and J dropped 8 bases, with 15 bases sitting between them. The germline CDR1 and CDR2 sequences are SGHTA and FQGNSA. The sample taken for sequencing was PBMCs or T cells enriched from blood (not recorded which). The clonotype comes from a woman in her forties or fifties who had recovered from COVID-19. The gene calls are TRBV7-2 and TRBJ1-5; D not certain. The CDR3 here is CASSLVVGSSEPQHF. Here the CDR3 DNA reads TGTGCCAGCAGCTTAGTAGTGGGCTCCTCGGAGCCCCAGCATTTT.